The source of this TCR beta chain is a study of cytomegalovirus exposure and HLA in healthy donors. Whole-study findings and limits: Among donors in an Asian-associated ancestry cluster, a later analysis reportedly found fewer N-insertions than the roughly 650-donor mean. Prediction of most subjects' HLA-A and HLA-B alleles by TCR beta sequences was reportedly accurate. TCR beta chains numbering 164 were designated cytomegalovirus-associated. The authors later linked a missense DCLRE1C variant to TCR beta V- and J-gene trimming.

Regarding this clone: The antigen remains unidentified.

The PCR was carried out with 60 Vbeta primers and 13 Jbeta primers. Assay: immunoSEQ multiplex PCR; the TCRdb copy retains only in-frame clones and omits some. The data show 30,000 to 40,000 clones, 65% to 75% seen once. The V gene end was trimmed by 7 bases and the J gene end by 5 bases; junction bases not matched to a gene: 4. The germline V gene has CDR1 SNHLY and CDR2 FYNNEI. This CDR3 comprises 13 residues. The sequenced sample was PBMCs. This chain uses TRBV2 with TRBJ1-4, with 7 bases identical to TRBD1. The sequence came from a man aged 35-49 years in good health and CMV-seropositive. CDR3 protein: CASKGQRNEKLFF. The CDR3 DNA reads as TGTGCCAGCAAGGGACAGAGAAATGAAAAACTGTTTTTT.